This T cell receptor (beta chain) originates from a study of T cells in Graves' hyperthyroidism and ophthalmopathy. Study observations and caveats: The authors' 13 V-J model separated ophthalmopathy from stable hyperthyroidism.

TCR beta CDR3 region amplification was performed from RNA transcripts. During a first-round RT-PCR of the TCR CDR3, the HTBI primer set was used. TCRdb passed the multiplex PCR reads through MiXCR, listing each CDR3 protein once. The sample gives roughly 570,000 distinct CDR3 sequences, 15% to 17% of which show up once; around 7.5% is in the top ten. This clonotype was recorded many times. What it binds is not known. CDR1 and CDR2 from the germline V gene are LGHDT and YNNKEL (reference sequence). CDR3 length: 14 residues. The V and J ends lost 4 bases and 8 bases respectively, with 17 bases between them.

The source material was blood. This sequence joins TRBV3-1 and TRBJ1-2; D remains unclear. The source of this sequence is a woman between 25 and 40 years old with Graves' hyperthyroidism. In DNA, the CDR3 is TGTGCCAGCAGCCCGATACGGACGGGAGGAGGCTACACCTTC. Protein sequence: CASSPIRTGGGYTF. The complete variable domain, with remaining parts taken from reference TRBV3-1 and TRBJ1-2, reads DTAVSQTPKYLVTQMGNDKSIKCEQNLGHDTMYWYKQDSKKFLKIMFSYNNKELIINETVPNRFSPKSPDKAHLNLHINSLELGDSAVYFCASSPIRTGGGYTFGSGTRLTVV.